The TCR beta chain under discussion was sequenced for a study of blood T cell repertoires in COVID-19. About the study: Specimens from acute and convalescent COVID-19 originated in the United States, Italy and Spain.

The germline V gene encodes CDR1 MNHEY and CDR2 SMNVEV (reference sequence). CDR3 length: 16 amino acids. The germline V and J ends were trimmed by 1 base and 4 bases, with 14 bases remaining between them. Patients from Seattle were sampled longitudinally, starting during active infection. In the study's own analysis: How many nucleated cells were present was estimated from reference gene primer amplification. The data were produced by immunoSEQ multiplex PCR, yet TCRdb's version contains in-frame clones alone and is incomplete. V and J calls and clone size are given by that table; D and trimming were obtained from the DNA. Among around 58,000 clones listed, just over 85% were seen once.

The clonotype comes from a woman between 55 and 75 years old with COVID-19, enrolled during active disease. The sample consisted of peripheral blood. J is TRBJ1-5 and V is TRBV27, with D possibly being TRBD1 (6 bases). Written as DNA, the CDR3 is TGTGCCAGCAGTTTATTATTGAGGACAGTGAATCAGCCCCAGCATTTT. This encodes CASSLLLRTVNQPQHF.